The text below deals with one T cell receptor beta chain. Germline V lookup: CDR1 MNHEY, CDR2 SMNVEV (reference sequence). V was pared by 0 bases and J by 6 bases, with 7 bases between. This CDR3 is built from 13 residues. Clones were sequenced by immunoSEQ multiplex PCR, and TCRdb holds only the in-frame ones, with some missing. This repertoire shows approximately 62,000 clones, 90% to 95% found once; its top ten account for approximately 3.5%. This record comes from a study of T cell changes during pregnancy in multiple sclerosis. This chain links TRBV27 with TRBJ2-3; the D is unclear. The source of this sequence is a female donor with multiple sclerosis, enrolled in a pregnancy study. This specimen was CD8+ T cells from peripheral blood mononuclear cells, taken in the second trimester of pregnancy. This chain's CDR3 is CASSLSPLDTQYF. CDR3 DNA: TGTGCCAGCAGTTTATCCCCCCTGGATACGCAGTATTTT.